The rows below give T cell receptor beta chains drawn from one sample of a study of shared clonotypes between healthy human individuals. Method: immunoSEQ multiplex PCR; TCRdb's copy keeps in-frame clones and lacks some. The sample yields just over 2,000,000 clones, 90% to 95% seen once. The sequenced sample was naive CD4+ T cells sorted from blood. The receptors derive from a man between 18 and 29 years old in good health. The CDR3 runs from the conserved cysteine through the conserved F or W. The order of the fields is V gene, J gene, CDR3 protein.

TRBV28	TRBJ1-5	CASSLTQGHQPQHF
TRBV11-2	TRBJ1-1	CASSWGLNTEAFF
TRBV29-1	TRBJ2-5	CSARQNQETQYF
TRBV5-4	TRBJ1-6	CASSLAGDTSPLHF
TRBV5-1	TRBJ1-3	CASSPTGPLAGNTIYF
TRBV7-2	TRBJ2-1	CASSALAGVSGEQFF
TRBV6-5	TRBJ2-1	CASSYRGLAGNEQFF
TRBV5-1	TRBJ1-5	CASSFGGLVNQPQHF
TRBV6-1	TRBJ1-2	CASSESYSQGGYTF
TRBV30	TRBJ2-2	CAWRATGELFF
TRBV9	TRBJ2-2	CASSVETGELFF
TRBV6-5	TRBJ2-2	CASSGGATGELFF
TRBV6-5	TRBJ2-5	CASSGSGSQETQYF
TRBV30	TRBJ1-5	CAWSPGGGPNQPQHF
TRBV30	TRBJ1-3	CAWSTGSGNTIYF
TRBV2	TRBJ2-3	CAGGAEGTDTQYF
TRBV28	TRBJ1-6	CASSLLGGRSPLHF
TRBV30	TRBJ2-2	CAWRPSAGELFF
TRBV14	TRBJ2-7	CASSQFSTYEQYF
TRBV5-4	TRBJ2-7	CASSPRGRGYEQYF
TRBV5-1	TRBJ2-2	CASSLELELFF
TRBV5-1	TRBJ2-3	CASSSRTNLITDTQYF
TRBV6-5	TRBJ2-2	CASSYLTGELFF
TRBV7-2	TRBJ2-2	CASSFRGSVTGELFF
TRBV29-1	TRBJ1-4	CSVGTGSTNEKLFF